The entry below gives a single T cell receptor beta chain sequence along with its context. The sample belongs to a study of blood T cell repertoires in COVID-19. The protocol was immunoSEQ multiplex PCR, while the TCRdb copy is restricted to in-frame clones and leaves out a portion. The sample shows about 330,000 clones, approximately 87% of them seen only once. The receptor's source is a woman in her 30s who had recovered from COVID-19. Material: PBMCs or T cells enriched from blood (not recorded which).

CDR3 bases: TGTGCCAGCAGCTTACCCCCCGGGACTAGCCTCACCGGGGAGCTGTTTTTT. Protein sequence: CASSLPPGTSLTGELFF. This chain joins TRBV7-8 and TRBJ2-2, with 9 positions matching TRBD2. Germline V CDR1 and CDR2: SGHVS, FQNEAQ. Trimming removed 2 bases from V and 4 bases from J; junction bases left unmatched: 8. The CDR3 consists of 17 residues.